This T cell receptor beta chain was retrieved from a study of T cells after yellow fever vaccination. Study-wide points: Most primary-vaccination clones reappeared after the booster (approximately 95% CD4, about 87% CD8). Abundant clonotypes from the bulk population could contaminate FACS-sorted repertoires. Faster peaking, at day 5 versus 15, marked a secondary response that was weaker.

Template-switching 5'RACE yielded the TCR cDNA; a universal primer site and UMIs were added in the process. TCRdb re-called the 5' RACE reads with MiXCR, one entry per CDR3 protein. Of roughly 320,000 distinct CDR3 sequences in the sample, around 10% are singletons; the top ten hold less than 3.5%. J gave up 5 bases and V 4 bases, and 7 bases lay outside the gene matches. Germline CDR1 and CDR2: LGHNA and YSLEER. CDR3 length: 15 amino acids. This clonotype turned up a few times. Its antigen is unknown. Sequences were derived from CD4+ T cells sorted from PBMCs, sampled 45 days after the yellow fever booster vaccination. The V call is TRBV4-3, the J call TRBJ1-2; TRBD1 aligns across 10 bases. The receptor comes from a man younger than 35 who received the YFV17D yellow fever vaccine. The CDR3 nucleotides read TGCGCCAGCAGCCTCCAAGCGGGACAGGGGTATGGCTACACCTTC. Its protein product is CASSLQAGQGYGYTF.